This T cell receptor (beta chain) derives from a study of shared clonotypes between healthy human individuals (dated by TCRdb to about 2020). At the level of the whole study: The cohort comprised two women and a few men aged 18 to 49 years. For each donor, three plates each were used for CD4 naive and CD4 memory, two plates were used for CD8 naive, and one plate was used for CD8 memory. To estimate repertoire size and how much clonotypes are shared between individuals, the study performed deep sequencing of blood TCR repertoires from about five healthy adults. Different laboratories and diverse techniques were used to prepare libraries and sequence TCR repertoires, to increase sequencing depth and limit assay-specific biases. Leukapheresis yielded between about 0.8 and 8.9 billion PBMCs per donor. Here is what the overall study found, with its caveats: Compared with non-shared clonotypes, the clonotypes found in all four sorted-subset donors had higher generation probabilities. Incomplete sequencing was indicated by rarefaction of sorted-subset datasets, despite the large sequencing depth. Only blood was sampled, and tissue TCR repertoires likely differ from those in blood. Based on pairwise subsampling, the degree of clonotype sharing among donors was expected to be affected by sequencing depth. Because the study included a small number of donors, the genetic and exposure-history diversity represented was limited. Larger estimated clonotype richness was generally found for naive subsets than for memory subsets. When a few donors were compared, the shared fraction of clonotypes was about 5% for naive CD4, 3% to 4% for naive CD8, 2.3% for memory CD4, and 0.3% to 0.5% for memory CD8.

CD8 naive samples were obtained by positive selection for CCR7 among CD45RO-negative cells, yielding a CD45RA+CCR7+ population from which TemRA cells were excluded. Donors were healthy HIV-negative adults with no recently reported acute infections or vaccinations. Only Caucasian adults living in Nashville, Tennessee, USA were represented among the donors. Blood was obtained by leukapheresis, after which PBMCs were separated by Ficoll-Histopaque density gradient centrifugation and cryopreserved in liquid nitrogen vapor phase. Purity and quantity of every magnetically sorted T cell population were checked by analytical flow cytometry. Each sorted fraction had its genomic DNA isolated and then quantified by UV absorbance on a Nanodrop 2000c. The junction shows trimming of 0 bases on V and 4 bases on J, plus 15 bases between the germline ends. CDR1 SGHNT and CDR2 YYREEE were looked up in the germline V gene (reference sequence). From cysteine to phenylalanine, the CDR3 is 16 amino acids long. The entry retains the CDR3 DNA only, 48 bases that are in frame from base 1.

Using the deep immunoSEQ assay, multiplex PCR amplified TCR CDR3 regions from genomic DNA. Extracted genomic DNA from each cell subset was spread evenly across all wells of several immunoSEQ 96-well plates, with each plate serving as a replicate. Each replicate PCR for sorted subsets received roughly 0.2 ug genomic DNA, equal to roughly 30,000 T cell genomes. Purified libraries were quantified with a Qubit 3.0 fluorometer, sized on a Bioanalyzer 2100, and re-quantified with the KAPA Library Quantification kit. Every immunoSEQ 96-well plate was sequenced on a dedicated single-read 150-cycle Illumina NextSeq 550 flow cell. The paper's processing steps were these. The immunoSEQ output contained only junctional sequences without quality scores, so filtering could not match that applied to full-length reads. Sequences were annotated with PyIR, a Python wrapper for IgBLAST v1.9, using IMGT germline references to assign V/J genes and CDR3. Reads with weak V/J assignments (E-value above 1e-6), missing CDR3, stop codons, out-of-frame junctions, or ambiguous translated residues were removed. V3J clonotypes were defined as sequences sharing an identical inferred V gene, J gene, and CDR3 amino acid sequence. Percentage overlap between repertoires was computed as shared unique clonotypes divided by the size of the smaller repertoire. RTK rarefaction, the Chao1 estimator, and Recon v2.1 estimates of unobserved clonotypes were used to assess repertoire richness. OLGA was used to compute generation probabilities for all TCRbeta clonotypes that the gDNA method yielded from a handful of donors. TCRdb provides this immuneACCESS table in a form limited to in-frame rearrangements. Some clones are lacking; in checked studies, under half of them reflect an unresolved V gene, and why the rest are absent is not known. D and trimming were read from the DNA, whereas the V and J calls and clone size are those reported in that table. A total of approximately 720,000 clones appear in this sample, about 90% of them only once. The ten largest clones take up about 24% of the sample.

A remark on this clone: This receptor's antigen is unknown. Base qualities were left out, and no much larger clone turns up one base away.

The sequenced sample consisted of naive CD8+ T cells sorted from blood. The meaning of the sample's cell subset or site label: CD45RA+CCR7+. This clonotype was obtained from a man younger than 45 in good health. The rearranged segments are TRBV5-4 and TRBJ2-3; no D segment can be confidently identified. The DNA sequence reads TGTGCCAGCAGCTTGGCCCTGGAGAGGTACCCAGATACGCAGTATTTT. This gives the protein CASSLALERYPDTQYF.